This T cell receptor beta chain was observed in a study of shared clonotypes between healthy human individuals. Once extracted for a subset, genomic DNA was divided evenly among several immunoSEQ plates. Unsorted PBMC DNA was run through sequencing on ten immunoSEQ deep assay plates. The table came from immunoSEQ multiplex PCR; TCRdb's copy has only in-frame clones and leaves some out. The sample has about half a million clones; 60% to 80% are singletons. The V gene lost 4 bases and the J gene lost 1 base, with 7 bases spanning the gap. The CDR3 is 13 residues long. CDR1 and CDR2 (germline): LNHNV, YYDKDF (reference sequence).

The sequencing input was PBMCs. This TCR derives from a middle-aged woman in good health. Some clones in this sample may be carry-over from other donors' samples. This chain uses TRBV15 with TRBJ1-1; D is unclear. DNA of the CDR3: TGTGCCACCAGCATGGTGGGGAACACTGAAGCTTTCTTT. It encodes CATSMVGNTEAFF.